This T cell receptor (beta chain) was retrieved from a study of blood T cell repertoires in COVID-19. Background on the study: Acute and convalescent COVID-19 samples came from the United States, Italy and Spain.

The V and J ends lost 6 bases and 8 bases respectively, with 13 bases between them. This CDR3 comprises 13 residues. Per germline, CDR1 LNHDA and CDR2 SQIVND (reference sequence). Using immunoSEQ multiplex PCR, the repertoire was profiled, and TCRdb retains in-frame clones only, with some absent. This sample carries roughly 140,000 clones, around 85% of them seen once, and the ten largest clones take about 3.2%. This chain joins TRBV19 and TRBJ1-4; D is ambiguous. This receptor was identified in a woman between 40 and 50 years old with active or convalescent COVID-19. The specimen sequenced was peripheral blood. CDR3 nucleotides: TGTGCCAGTAGCCACCTTACGGTAGAAAAACTGTTTTTT. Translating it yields CASSHLTVEKLFF. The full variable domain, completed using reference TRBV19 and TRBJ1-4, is DGGITQSPKYLFRKEGQNVTLSCEQNLNHDAMYWYRQDPGQGLRLIYYSQIVNDFQKGDIAEGYSVSREKKESFPLTVTSAQKNPTAFYLCASSHLTVEKLFFGSGTQLSVL.